The 21 T cell receptor beta chains below all came from one sample that was sequenced in a study of cytomegalovirus exposure and HLA in healthy donors. PCR involved 60 Vbeta and 13 Jbeta primers. Sequencing used immunoSEQ multiplex PCR; TCRdb keeps in-frame clones, though not all of them. The repertoire has 200,000 or so clones, approximately 70% of them found once; the top ten carry less than 3%. The source material was PBMCs. Every receptor here comes from a man aged 35 to 55 in good health and CMV-seropositive.

The V call is TRBV5-6, the J call TRBJ2-3, with D maybe TRBD1 (6 bases). Germline loops: CDR1 SGHDT, CDR2 YYEEEE. Trimming removed 0 bases from V and 2 bases from J, with 13 bases in between. The CDR3 is made up of 16 amino acids. As DNA, the CDR3 is TGTGCCAGCAGCTTGGAACAGGGCGGGTACACAGATACGCAGTATTTT. Translated, it gives CASSLEQGGYTDTQYF.

The chain links TRBV6-1 to TRBJ2-4; 7 bases are a match to TRBD2. Unmatched junction bases numbered 8, after V lost 3 bases and J lost 9 bases. CDR1 is MNHNS, CDR2 SASEGT, per germline. The CDR3 is 14 amino acids. This CDR3 reads CASSDSSGVAIQYF. CDR3 nucleotide sequence: TGTGCCAGCAGTGATTCCAGCGGGGTTGCCATTCAGTACTTC.

The V call is TRBV27, the J call TRBJ2-3, with 8 bases identical to TRBD1. Looked up from germline, CDR1 is MNHEY and CDR2 is SMNVEV (reference sequence). The CDR3 consists of 13 residues. Trimming took 7 bases from V and 1 from J; bases not matched to a gene: 1. CDR3: CASKDRGTDTQYF. The CDR3 coding sequence is TGTGCCAGCAAGGACAGGGGCACAGATACGCAGTATTTT.

The V and J genes are TRBV5-1 and TRBJ1-4; TRBD1 might be the D (6 bases). Trimming left V 3 bases short and J 8 bases short, with 17 bases between. In germline, CDR1 is SGHRS, CDR2 YFSETQ. There are 15 residues in the CDR3. As DNA, the CDR3 is TGCGCCAGCAGCTACGAGACAGGAGACCTCGAAAAACTGTTTTTT. It specifies CASSYETGDLEKLFF.

This clone was observed a single time. V usage is TRBV10-1 and J usage is TRBJ2-2; D is unresolved. CDR3 length equals 13 residues. Trimming cost V 8 bases and J 6 bases, with 13 bases left between them. Germline CDR1 WNHNN, CDR2 SYGVQD (reference sequence). CDR3 sequence: CASLELLAGELFF. CDR3 nucleotide sequence: TGCGCCAGCCTCGAACTGTTGGCCGGGGAGCTGTTTTTT.

The chain recombines TRBV14 with TRBJ1-1, with D tentatively TRBD1 (5 bases). Germline assignment: CDR1 SGHDN and CDR2 FVKESK. Trimming took 7 bases from V and 1 from J, leaving 10 bases between them. The CDR3 runs to 13 residues. The CDR3 coding sequence is TGTGCCAGCAATACAGGATGGAACACTGAAGCTTTCTTT. It yields the protein CASNTGWNTEAFF.

The V gene is TRBV7-8, the J gene TRBJ2-2; D uncertain. The CDR3 is 16 residues long. Germline V gene lookup returns CDR1 SGHVS and CDR2 FQNEAQ. V was cut by 2 bases and J by 1 base, with 11 bases left in between. CDR3 bases: TGTGCCAGCAGCTTAAGTAGTCGGTTGAACACCGGGGAGCTGTTTTTT. Its protein product is CASSLSSRLNTGELFF.

The table lists this clone with a few counts. The chain combines TRBV5-1 with TRBJ1-1; the match to TRBD1 covers 12 bases. CDR1 SGHRS and CDR2 YFSETQ come from the germline V gene. Germline trimming cut 4 bases from V and 2 bases from J; bases unmatched to any gene: 6. The length of the CDR3 is 16 residues. CDR3 nucleotides: TGCGCCAGCAGCGAAGGGGACAGGGGGCATAACACTGAAGCTTTCTTT. Translated: CASSEGDRGHNTEAFF.

This clone has more than one count but fewer than ten. V gene TRBV11-2 combines with J gene TRBJ2-7, with 10 bases identical to TRBD2. The CDR3 contains 15 residues. Germline V CDR1 and CDR2: SGHAT, FQNNGV. The V gene end was trimmed by 6 bases and the J gene end by 1 base; junction bases not matched to a gene: 6. CDR3: CASRQSGGASYEQYF. CDR3 in DNA: TGTGCCAGCAGACAAAGCGGGGGGGCATCCTACGAGCAGTACTTC.

The chain couples TRBV9 to TRBJ2-1, with 7 bases lining up with TRBD2. The CDR3 totals 16 residues. The trim removed 4 bases at V and 4 bases at J, leaving 11 bases unmatched. Germline CDR1 and CDR2: SGDLS and YYNGEE. The CDR3 nucleotides read TGTGCCAGCAGCTCACTCCAGGGACTAACATACAATGAGCAGTTCTTC. Translated: CASSSLQGLTYNEQFF.

Only one count was recorded for this clone. An end of the junction does not agree with germline; a read error may underlie this. This chain links TRBV5-6 with TRBJ2-7; TRBD2 might be the D (6 bases). Germline values: CDR1 SGHDT, CDR2 YYEEEE. CDR3 size: 15 residues. This CDR3 is CASSFRTIGSSEQYF. The DNA for the CDR3 is TGTGCCAGCAGCTTCCGGACTATAGGTTCCTCCGAGCAGTACTTC.

The chain combines TRBV5-8 with TRBJ1-6; tentatively, D is TRBD1 (5 bases). The germline gives CDR1 SGHTS, CDR2 YDEGEE. The CDR3 covers 14 residues. V shed 2 bases and J shed 5 bases, with 8 bases lying between them. This CDR3 reads CASSFQGDNSPLHF. The CDR3, as DNA: TGTGCCAGCAGCTTCCAGGGCGATAATTCACCCCTCCACTTT.

This chain connects TRBV7-3 to TRBJ2-2; no reliable D call. There are 13 residues in the CDR3. The V end lost 2 bases, the J end lost 4 bases, and 5 bases lay between the germline ends. The germline V gene has CDR1 SGHTA and CDR2 FQGTGA. The CDR3 sequence is CASSLYSTGELFF. CDR3 sequence (DNA): TGTGCCAGCAGCTTATATTCCACCGGGGAGCTGTTTTTT.

This clone has a single count. This chain connects TRBV11-2 to TRBJ2-7, with D perhaps matching TRBD1 (5 bases). Germline V lookup: CDR1 SGHAT, CDR2 FQNNGV. This CDR3 region has 13 residues. V lost 3 bases, J lost 1 base, and 7 bases lay in between. CDR3 residues: CASSLDTSYEQYF. The DNA for the CDR3 is TGTGCCAGCAGCTTGGACACTTCCTACGAGCAGTACTTC. Supplemented by reference TRBV11-2 and TRBJ2-7, the full variable domain reads EAGVAQSPRYKIIEKRQSVAFWCNPISGHATLYWYQQILGQGPKLLIQFQNNGVVDDSQLPKDRFSAERLKGVDSTLKIQPAKLEDSAVYLCASSLDTSYEQYFGPGTRLTVT.

This clone was seen only a few times. CDR3 amino acids: CASSLTGGGTEAFF. The CDR3 DNA sequence: TGTGCCAGCAGCCTCACTGGGGGGGGAACTGAAGCTTTCTTT. The chain links TRBV7-2 to TRBJ1-1, with TRBD1 as a possible D gene (5 bases). Trimming pared 5 bases from V and 5 bases from J, leaving 15 bases between. The CDR3 runs to 14 residues. The germline V gene encodes CDR1 SGHTA and CDR2 FQGNSA. Full variable domain (missing parts from reference TRBV7-2 and TRBJ1-1): GAGVSQSPSNKVTEKGKDVELRCDPISGHTALYWYRQSLGQGLEFLIYFQGNSAPDKSGLPSDRFSAERTGGSVSTLTIQRTQQEDSAVYLCASSLTGGGTEAFFGQGTRLTVV.

The chain employs TRBV7-8 and TRBJ1-6; 11 bases fit TRBD1. In germline, CDR1 is SGHVS, CDR2 FQNEAQ. With 4 bases clipped from V and 10 bases from J, the junction kept 9 bases outside the gene matches. The CDR3 runs to 16 residues. Here the CDR3 DNA reads TGTGCCAGCAGCTCCCGGACAGGGGGCGCGGGATCACCCCTCCACTTT. Its protein is CASSSRTGGAGSPLHF. Using reference TRBV7-8 and TRBJ1-6 for the parts outside the CDR3, the full variable domain is GAGVSQSPRYKVAKRGQDVALRCDPISGHVSLFWYQQALGQGPEFLTYFQNEAQLDKSGLPSDRFFAERPEGSVSTLKIQRTQQEDSAVYLCASSSRTGGAGSPLHFGNGTRLTVT.

This chain connects TRBV2 to TRBJ1-4, with TRBD1 as a possible D gene (6 bases). This CDR3 is built from 15 residues. From germline, CDR1 is SNHLY and CDR2 FYNNEI. Trimming cost V 1 base and J 1 base, with 7 bases left between them. The CDR3, as DNA: TGTGCCAGCAGTGAAGACAGGGTAACTAATGAAAAACTGTTTTTT. Residues: CASSEDRVTNEKLFF.

The chain combines TRBV5-6 with TRBJ2-2; D is unclear. The CDR3 loop spans 14 amino acids. Germline-derived CDR1 and CDR2 are SGHDT and YYEEEE. V lost 0 bases and J lost 1, with 4 bases in between. CDR3 bases: TGTGCCAGCAGCTTGGGGCTGAACACCGGGGAGCTGTTTTTT. It specifies CASSLGLNTGELFF.

The chain is built from TRBV5-1 and TRBJ2-1, with TRBD2 identical over 8 bases. The V and J ends lost 0 bases and 3 bases, in that order; junction bases with no gene match: 2. This CDR3 has 15 amino acids. Germline CDR1 reads SGHRS; CDR2 reads YFSETQ. CDR3 region: CASSLERGLYNEQFF. Written as DNA, the CDR3 is TGCGCCAGCAGCTTGGAGCGGGGGCTCTACAATGAGCAGTTCTTC. The full variable domain, with the rest looked up from reference TRBV5-1 and TRBJ2-1, is KAGVTQTPRYLIKTRGQQVTLSCSPISGHRSVSWYQQTPGQGLQFLFEYFSETQRNKGNFPGRFSGRQFSNSRSEMNVSTLELGDSALYLCASSLERGLYNEQFFGPGTRLTVL.

There are a few counts of this clone. The chain recombines TRBV2 with TRBJ2-3; 7 bases line up with TRBD2. The CDR3 sequence is 13 residues long. Germline V CDR1 and CDR2: SNHLY, FYNNEI. With V trimmed by 11 bases and J by 6 bases, 11 bases remained unmatched. CDR3 bases: TGTGCCGCAGGACTAGTGAGTGCCGATACGCAGTATTTT. Its translation is CAAGLVSADTQYF.

V and J are TRBV18 and TRBJ1-1; 7 nucleotides line up with TRBD1. The CDR3 consists of 14 residues. CDR1 and CDR2 from the germline V gene are KGHSH and LQKENI. V gave up 9 bases and J gave up 6 bases; unmatched junction bases: 13. The CDR3 sequence: CASINRGTNAEAFF. In nucleotides, the CDR3 is TGTGCCAGTATCAACAGGGGTACCAACGCTGAAGCTTTCTTT.